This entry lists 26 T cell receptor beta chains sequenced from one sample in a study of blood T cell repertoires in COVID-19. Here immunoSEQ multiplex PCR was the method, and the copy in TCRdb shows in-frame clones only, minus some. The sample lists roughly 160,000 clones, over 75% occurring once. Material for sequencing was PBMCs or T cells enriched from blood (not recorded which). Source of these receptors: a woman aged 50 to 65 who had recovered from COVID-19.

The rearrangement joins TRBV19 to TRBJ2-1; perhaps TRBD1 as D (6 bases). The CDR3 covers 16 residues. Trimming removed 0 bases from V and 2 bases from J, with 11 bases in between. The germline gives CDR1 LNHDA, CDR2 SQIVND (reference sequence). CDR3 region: CASSIDGQLTYNEQFF. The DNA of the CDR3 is TGTGCCAGTAGTATAGATGGACAGTTAACCTACAATGAGCAGTTCTTC.

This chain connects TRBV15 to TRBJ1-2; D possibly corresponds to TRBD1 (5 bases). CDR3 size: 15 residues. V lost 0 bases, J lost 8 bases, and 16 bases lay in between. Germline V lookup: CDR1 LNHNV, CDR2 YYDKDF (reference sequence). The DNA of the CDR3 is TGTGCCACCAGCAGAGAACCAGGGAGGCTTGAGGGCTACACCTTC. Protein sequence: CATSREPGRLEGYTF.

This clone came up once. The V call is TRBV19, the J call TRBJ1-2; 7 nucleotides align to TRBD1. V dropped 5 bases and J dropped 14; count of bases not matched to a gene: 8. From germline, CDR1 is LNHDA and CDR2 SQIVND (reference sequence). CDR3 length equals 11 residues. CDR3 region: CASSEHRGMTF. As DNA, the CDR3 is TGTGCCAGTAGTGAACACAGGGGTATGACCTTC. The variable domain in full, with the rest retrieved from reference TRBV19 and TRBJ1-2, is DGGITQSPKYLFRKEGQNVTLSCEQNLNHDAMYWYRQDPGQGLRLIYYSQIVNDFQKGDIAEGYSVSREKKESFPLTVTSAQKNPTAFYLCASSEHRGMTFGSGTRLTVV.

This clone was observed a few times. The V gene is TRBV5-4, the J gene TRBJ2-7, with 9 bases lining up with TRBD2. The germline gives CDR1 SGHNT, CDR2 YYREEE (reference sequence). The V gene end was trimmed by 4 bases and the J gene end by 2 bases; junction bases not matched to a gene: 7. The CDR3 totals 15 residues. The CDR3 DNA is TGTGCCAGCAGCGCTGGGACTAGCTTTCCCTACGAGCAGTACTTC. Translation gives CASSAGTSFPYEQYF.

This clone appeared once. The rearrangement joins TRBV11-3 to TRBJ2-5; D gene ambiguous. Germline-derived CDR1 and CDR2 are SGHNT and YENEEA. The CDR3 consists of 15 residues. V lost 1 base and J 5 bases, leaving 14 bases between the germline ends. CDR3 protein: CASSLGGSLVETQYF. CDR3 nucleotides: TGTGCCAGCAGCTTAGGAGGCAGTTTGGTGGAGACCCAGTACTTC.

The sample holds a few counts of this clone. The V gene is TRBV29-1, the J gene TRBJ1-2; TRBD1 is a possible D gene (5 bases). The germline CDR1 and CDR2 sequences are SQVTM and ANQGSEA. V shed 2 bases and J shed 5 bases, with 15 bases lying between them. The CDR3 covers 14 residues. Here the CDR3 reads CSVELQAKLYGYTF. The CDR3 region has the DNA TGCAGCGTTGAATTACAGGCCAAATTATATGGCTACACCTTC.

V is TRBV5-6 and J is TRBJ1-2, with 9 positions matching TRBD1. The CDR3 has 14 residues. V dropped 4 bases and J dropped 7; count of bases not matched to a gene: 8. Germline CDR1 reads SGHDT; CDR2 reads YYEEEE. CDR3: CASSKGTGIGGYTF. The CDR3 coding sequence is TGTGCCAGCAGCAAAGGGACAGGGATTGGTGGCTACACCTTC. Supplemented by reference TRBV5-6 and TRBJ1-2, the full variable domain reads DAGVTQSPTHLIKTRGQQVTLRCSPKSGHDTVSWYQQALGQGPQFIFQYYEEEERQRGNFPDRFSGHQFPNYSSELNVNALLLGDSALYLCASSKGTGIGGYTFGSGTRLTVV.

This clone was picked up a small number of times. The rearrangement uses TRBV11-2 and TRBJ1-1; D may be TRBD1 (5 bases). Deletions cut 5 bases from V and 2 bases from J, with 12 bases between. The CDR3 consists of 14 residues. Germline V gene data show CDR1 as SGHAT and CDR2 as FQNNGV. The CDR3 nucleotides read TGTGCCAGCAGCGCCGAGACAGCTAACACTGAAGCTTTCTTT. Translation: CASSAETANTEAFF. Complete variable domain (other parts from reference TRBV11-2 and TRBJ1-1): EAGVAQSPRYKIIEKRQSVAFWCNPISGHATLYWYQQILGQGPKLLIQFQNNGVVDDSQLPKDRFSAERLKGVDSTLKIQPAKLEDSAVYLCASSAETANTEAFFGQGTRLTVV.

The CDR3 here is CASKRVVSTGGFSPLHF. CDR3 bases: TGTGCCAGCAAACGAGTCGTCTCGACAGGCGGCTTTTCACCCCTCCACTTT. V usage is TRBV27 and J usage is TRBJ1-6, with D maybe TRBD1 (6 bases). Trimming stripped 7 bases from V and 9 bases from J, with 25 bases between. This CDR3 spans 17 amino acids. The germline CDR1 and CDR2 sequences are MNHEY and SMNVEV (reference sequence).

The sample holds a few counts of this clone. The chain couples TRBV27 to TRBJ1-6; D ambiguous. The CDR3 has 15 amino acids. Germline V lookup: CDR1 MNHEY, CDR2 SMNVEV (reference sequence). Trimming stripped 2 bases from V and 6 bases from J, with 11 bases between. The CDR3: CASSLLIARNSPLHF. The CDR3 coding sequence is TGTGCCAGCAGTTTACTAATAGCCCGTAATTCACCCCTCCACTTT.

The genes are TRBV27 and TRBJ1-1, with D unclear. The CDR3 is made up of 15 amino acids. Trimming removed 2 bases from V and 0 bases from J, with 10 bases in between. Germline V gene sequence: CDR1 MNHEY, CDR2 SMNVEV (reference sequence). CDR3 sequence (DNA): TGTGCCAGCAGTTTAGCACGCAGGATGAACACTGAAGCTTTCTTT. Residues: CASSLARRMNTEAFF.

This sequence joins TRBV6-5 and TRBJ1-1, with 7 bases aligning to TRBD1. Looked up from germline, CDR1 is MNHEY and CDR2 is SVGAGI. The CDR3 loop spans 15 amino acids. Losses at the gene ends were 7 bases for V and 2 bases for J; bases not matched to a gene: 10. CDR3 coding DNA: TGTGCCAGCATTCGCCCCGGACAGGTCAACACTGAAGCTTTCTTT. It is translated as CASIRPGQVNTEAFF.

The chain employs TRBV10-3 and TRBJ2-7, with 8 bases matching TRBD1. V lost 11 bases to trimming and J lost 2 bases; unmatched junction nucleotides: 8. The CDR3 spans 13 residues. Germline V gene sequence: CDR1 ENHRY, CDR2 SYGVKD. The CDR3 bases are TGTGCCTCCCGGGACAGGACTACCTACGAGCAGTACTTC. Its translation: CASRDRTTYEQYF.

The CDR3 DNA reads TGTGCCACCAGTATCAGGGGAACTTTCAATGAGCAGTTCTTC. This translates into CATSIRGTFNEQFF. The chain carries TRBV24-1 and TRBJ2-1; TRBD1 might be the D (6 bases). CDR3 size: 14 residues. The V end was cut by 6 bases, the J end by 6 bases, with 14 bases between. The germline gives CDR1 KGHDR, CDR2 SFDVKD.

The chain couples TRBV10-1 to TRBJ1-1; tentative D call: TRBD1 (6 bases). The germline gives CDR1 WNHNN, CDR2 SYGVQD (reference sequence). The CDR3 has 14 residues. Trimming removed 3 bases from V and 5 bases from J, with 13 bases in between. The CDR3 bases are TGCGCCAGCAGTGATGGCAGGGGAAATACTGAAGCTTTCTTT. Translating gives CASSDGRGNTEAFF.

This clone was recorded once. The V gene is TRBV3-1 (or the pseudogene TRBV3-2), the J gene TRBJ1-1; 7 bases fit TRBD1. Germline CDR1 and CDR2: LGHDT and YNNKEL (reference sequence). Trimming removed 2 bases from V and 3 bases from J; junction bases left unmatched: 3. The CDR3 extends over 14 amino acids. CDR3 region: CASSQLQGDTEAFF. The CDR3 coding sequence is TGTGCCAGCAGCCAATTGCAGGGGGACACTGAAGCTTTCTTT.

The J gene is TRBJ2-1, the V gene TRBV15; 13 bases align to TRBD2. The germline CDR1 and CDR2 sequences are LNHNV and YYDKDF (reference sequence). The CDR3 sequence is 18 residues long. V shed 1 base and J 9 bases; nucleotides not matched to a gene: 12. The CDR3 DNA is TGTGCCACCAGCAGAGGTCCGCCTGGACTAGCGGGAGCAGGTGAGCAGTTCTTC. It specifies CATSRGPPGLAGAGEQFF.

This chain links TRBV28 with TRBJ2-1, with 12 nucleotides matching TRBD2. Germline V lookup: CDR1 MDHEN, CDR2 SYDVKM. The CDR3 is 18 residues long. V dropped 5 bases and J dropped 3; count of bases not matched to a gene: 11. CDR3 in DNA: TGTGCCAGCAGTGAACACCCCGCGACTAGCGGGAGCTACAATGAGCAGTTCTTC. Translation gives CASSEHPATSGSYNEQFF. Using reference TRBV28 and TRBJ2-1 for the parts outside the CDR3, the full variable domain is DVKVTQSSRYLVKRTGEKVFLECVQDMDHENMFWYRQDPGLGLRLIYFSYDVKMKEKGDIPEGYSVSREKKERFSLILESASTNQTSMYLCASSEHPATSGSYNEQFFGPGTRLTVL.

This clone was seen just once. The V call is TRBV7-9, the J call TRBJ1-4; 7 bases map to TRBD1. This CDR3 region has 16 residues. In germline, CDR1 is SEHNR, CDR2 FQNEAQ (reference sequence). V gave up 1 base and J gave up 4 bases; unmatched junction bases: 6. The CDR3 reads CASSLGTGQLNEKLFF. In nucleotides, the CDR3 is TGTGCCAGCAGCTTAGGGACAGGACAGCTTAATGAAAAACTGTTTTTT.

The CDR3 region has the DNA TGTGCCTGGAGTTCAGGGGTCGAGCAGTACTTC. Amino acid sequence: CAWSSGVEQYF. The genes are TRBV30 and TRBJ2-7; possibly TRBD1 for D (6 bases). Germline values: CDR1 GTSNPN, CDR2 SVGIG (reference sequence). CDR3 length equals 11 residues. V was clipped by 2 bases and J by 6 bases, with 8 bases between them.

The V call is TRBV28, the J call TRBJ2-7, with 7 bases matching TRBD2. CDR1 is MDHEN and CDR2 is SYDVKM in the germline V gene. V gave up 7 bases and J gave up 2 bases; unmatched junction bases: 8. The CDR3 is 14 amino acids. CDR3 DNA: TGTGCCAGCATCCCTCGGGCGGGGGCCTACGAGCAGTACTTC. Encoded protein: CASIPRAGAYEQYF. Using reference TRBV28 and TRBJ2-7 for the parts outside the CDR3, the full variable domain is DVKVTQSSRYLVKRTGEKVFLECVQDMDHENMFWYRQDPGLGLRLIYFSYDVKMKEKGDIPEGYSVSREKKERFSLILESASTNQTSMYLCASIPRAGAYEQYFGPGTRLTVT.

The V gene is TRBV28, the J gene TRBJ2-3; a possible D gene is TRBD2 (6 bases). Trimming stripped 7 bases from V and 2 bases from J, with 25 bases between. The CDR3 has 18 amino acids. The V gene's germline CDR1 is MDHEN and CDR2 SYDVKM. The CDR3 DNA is TGTGCCAGCACACTCCTTAGGGGAGTGGGAGGACCCACAGATACGCAGTATTTT. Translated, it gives CASTLLRGVGGPTDTQYF.

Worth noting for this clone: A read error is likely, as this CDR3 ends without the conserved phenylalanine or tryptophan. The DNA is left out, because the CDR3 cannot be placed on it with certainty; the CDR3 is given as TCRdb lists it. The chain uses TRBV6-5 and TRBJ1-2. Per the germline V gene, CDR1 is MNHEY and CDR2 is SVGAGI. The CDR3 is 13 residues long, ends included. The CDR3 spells CASSYGGKDKPSM.

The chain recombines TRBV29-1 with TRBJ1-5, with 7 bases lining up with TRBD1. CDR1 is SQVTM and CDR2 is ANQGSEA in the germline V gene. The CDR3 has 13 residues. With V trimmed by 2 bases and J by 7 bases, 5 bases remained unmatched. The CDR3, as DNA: TGCAGCGTTGAAACAGGGGTTGGGCAGCCCCAGCATTTT. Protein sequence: CSVETGVGQPQHF.

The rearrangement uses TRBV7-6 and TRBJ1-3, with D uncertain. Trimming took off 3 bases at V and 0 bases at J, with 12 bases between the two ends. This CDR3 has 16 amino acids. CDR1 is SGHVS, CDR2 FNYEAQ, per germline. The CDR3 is CASSFGLQSSGNTIYF. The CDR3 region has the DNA TGTGCCAGCAGCTTCGGATTACAGAGCTCTGGAAACACCATATATTTT.

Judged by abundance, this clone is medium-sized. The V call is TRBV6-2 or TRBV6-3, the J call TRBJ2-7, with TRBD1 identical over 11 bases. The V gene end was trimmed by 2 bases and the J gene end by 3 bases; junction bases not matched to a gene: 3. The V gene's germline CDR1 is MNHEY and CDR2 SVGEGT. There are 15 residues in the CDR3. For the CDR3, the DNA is TGTGCCAGCAGTTACAGGGGGACAGGGGGCTACGAGCAGTACTTC. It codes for CASSYRGTGGYEQYF.